These T cell receptor beta chains were read from a single sample in a study of shared clonotypes between healthy human individuals. Assay: immunoSEQ multiplex PCR; the TCRdb copy retains only in-frame clones and omits some. The sample carries some 2,000,000 clones, roughly 94% recorded once. Sequenced sample: naive CD4+ T cells sorted from blood. All receptors come from a young man in good health. Each CDR3 is given with its conserved first and last residue. A D gene is named only where the DNA matches it firmly.

D: TRBD2
V: TRBV5-1
CDR3: CASSQTLAGVYEQYF

D: NA
V: TRBV9
CDR3: CASSVVSSSHEQYF

D: NA
V: TRBV5-1
CDR3: CASSSDHNSPLHF

D: TRBD1
V: TRBV30
CDR3: CAWSEGQGIYGYTF

D: TRBD2
V: TRBV5-1
CDR3: CASSGPRTSGTYEQYF

D: NA
V: TRBV7-9
CDR3: CASSLALLTGELFF

D: TRBD2
V: TRBV4-1
CDR3: CASSLGLAGGLAKNIQYF

D: NA
V: TRBV4-2
CDR3: CASSRGGGALHF

D: NA
V: TRBV5-4
CDR3: CASTNRLDGYTF

D: NA
V: TRBV11-2
CDR3: CASSDGGPNTEAFF

D: TRBD2
V: TRBV4-2
CDR3: CASSQELAGPLSYEQYF

D: NA
V: TRBV6-1
CDR3: CASSEQAMGNTQYF

D: NA
V: TRBV5-1
CDR3: CASSLTAANYGYTF

D: NA
V: TRBV6-6
CDR3: CASSLPGKLFF

D: TRBD1
V: TRBV10-3
CDR3: CAIEGQGASSYNEQFF

D: NA
V: TRBV25-1
CDR3: CASSDGTIGAYEQYF

D: NA
V: TRBV7-2
CDR3: CASSPGEGRKTEAFF

D: NA
V: TRBV6-1
CDR3: CASSLGVGELFF

D: NA
V: TRBV19
CDR3: CASSIVRGDYTGELFF

D: NA
V: TRBV5-8
CDR3: CASSPETRNTIYF

D: TRBD2
V: TRBV7-9
CDR3: CASSLVRTRGYYNEQFF

D: NA
V: TRBV10-3
CDR3: CATVERGTDTQYF

D: NA
V: TRBV6-1
CDR3: CASRRVTETQYF

D: TRBD1
V: TRBV6-5
CDR3: CASSYGGDSGSGKLFF

D: TRBD1
V: TRBV11-3
CDR3: CASSLTSRQGAETQYF